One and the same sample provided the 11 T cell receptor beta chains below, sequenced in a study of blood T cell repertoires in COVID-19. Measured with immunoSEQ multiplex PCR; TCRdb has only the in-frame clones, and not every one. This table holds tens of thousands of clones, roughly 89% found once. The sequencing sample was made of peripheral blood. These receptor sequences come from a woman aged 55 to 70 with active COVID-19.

In DNA, the CDR3 is TGTGCCAGCAGTTTAGGGGGACTAGCCTACGAGCAGTACTTC. This codes for CASSLGGLAYEQYF. This chain connects TRBV28 to TRBJ2-7; 8 bases fit TRBD2. The length of the CDR3 is 14 residues. Per the germline V gene, CDR1 is MDHEN and CDR2 is SYDVKM. V was clipped by 2 bases and J by 2 bases; unmatched bases: 2. The full variable domain, in which reference TRBV28 and TRBJ2-7 provide the parts outside the CDR3, is DVKVTQSSRYLVKRTGEKVFLECVQDMDHENMFWYRQDPGLGLRLIYFSYDVKMKEKGDIPEGYSVSREKKERFSLILESASTNQTSMYLCASSLGGLAYEQYFGPGTRLTVT.

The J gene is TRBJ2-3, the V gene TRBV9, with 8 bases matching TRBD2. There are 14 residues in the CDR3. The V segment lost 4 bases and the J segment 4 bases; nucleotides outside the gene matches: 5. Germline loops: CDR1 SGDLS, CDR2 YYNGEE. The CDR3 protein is CASSQTSAADTQYF. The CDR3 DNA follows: TGTGCCAGCAGCCAGACTAGCGCAGCAGATACGCAGTATTTT. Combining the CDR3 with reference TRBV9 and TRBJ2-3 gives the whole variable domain DSGVTQTPKHLITATGQRVTLRCSPRSGDLSVYWYQQSLDQGLQFLIQYYNGEERAKGNILERFSAQQFPDLHSELNLSSLELGDSALYFCASSQTSAADTQYFGPGTRLTVL.

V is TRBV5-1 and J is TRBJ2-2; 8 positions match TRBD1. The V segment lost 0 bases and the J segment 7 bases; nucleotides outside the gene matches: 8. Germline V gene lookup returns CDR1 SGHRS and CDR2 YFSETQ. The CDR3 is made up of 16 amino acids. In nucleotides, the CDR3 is TGCGCCAGCAGCTTGGAAACAGGGGGTATCGGCGGGGAGCTGTTTTTT. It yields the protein CASSLETGGIGGELFF. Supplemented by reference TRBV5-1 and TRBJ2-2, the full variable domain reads KAGVTQTPRYLIKTRGQQVTLSCSPISGHRSVSWYQQTPGQGLQFLFEYFSETQRNKGNFPGRFSGRQFSNSRSEMNVSTLELGDSALYLCASSLETGGIGGELFFGEGSRLTVL.

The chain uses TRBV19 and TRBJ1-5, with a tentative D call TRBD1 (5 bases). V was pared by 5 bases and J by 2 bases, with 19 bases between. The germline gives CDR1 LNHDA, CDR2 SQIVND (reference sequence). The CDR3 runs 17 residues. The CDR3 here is CASSAGAGDSRNQPQHF. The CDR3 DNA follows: TGTGCCAGTAGTGCTGGGGCCGGTGACAGCCGCAATCAGCCCCAGCATTTT.

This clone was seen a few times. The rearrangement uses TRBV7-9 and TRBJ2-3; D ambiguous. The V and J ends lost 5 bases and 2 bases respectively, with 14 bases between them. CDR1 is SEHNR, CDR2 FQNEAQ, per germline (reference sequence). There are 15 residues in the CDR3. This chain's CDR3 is CASSQERDHTDTQYF. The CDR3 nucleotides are TGTGCCAGCAGCCAAGAGCGTGACCACACAGATACGCAGTATTTT.

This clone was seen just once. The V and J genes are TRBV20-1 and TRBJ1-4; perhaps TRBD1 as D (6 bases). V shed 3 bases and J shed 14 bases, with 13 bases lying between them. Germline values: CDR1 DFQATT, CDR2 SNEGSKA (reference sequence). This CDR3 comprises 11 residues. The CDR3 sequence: CSASRPQGLFF. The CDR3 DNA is TGCAGTGCTAGTCGTCCCCAGGGGCTGTTTTTT.

The CDR3 nucleotides are TGTGCCAGCTCACCTCCAGGGTGGTCCTACGAGCAGTACTTC. Its translation: CASSPPGWSYEQYF. The rearrangement uses TRBV18 and TRBJ2-7; D may be TRBD1 (5 bases). Trimming took 3 bases from V and 1 from J, leaving 10 bases between them. The CDR3 covers 14 residues. From germline, CDR1 is KGHSH and CDR2 LQKENI. Looking up the rest from reference TRBV18 and TRBJ2-7 gives the full variable domain: NAGVMQNPRHLVRRRGQEARLRCSPMKGHSHVYWYRQLPEEGLKFMVYLQKENIIDESGMPKERFSAEFPKEGPSILRIQQVVRGDSAAYFCASSPPGWSYEQYFGPGTRLTVT.

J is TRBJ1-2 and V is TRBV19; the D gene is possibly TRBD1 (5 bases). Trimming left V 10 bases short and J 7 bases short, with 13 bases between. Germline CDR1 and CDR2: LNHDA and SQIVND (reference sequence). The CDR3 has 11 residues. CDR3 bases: TGTGCCACCCAGAGGGGAGGTGGCTACACCTTC. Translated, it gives CATQRGGGYTF.

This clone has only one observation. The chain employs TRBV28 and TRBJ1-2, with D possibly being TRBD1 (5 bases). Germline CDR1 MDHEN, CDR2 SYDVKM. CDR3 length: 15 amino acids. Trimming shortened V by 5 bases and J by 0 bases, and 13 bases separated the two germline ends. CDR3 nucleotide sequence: TGTGCCAGCAGTCCGGGGGTTTGGGCTAACTATGGCTACACCTTC. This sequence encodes CASSPGVWANYGYTF.

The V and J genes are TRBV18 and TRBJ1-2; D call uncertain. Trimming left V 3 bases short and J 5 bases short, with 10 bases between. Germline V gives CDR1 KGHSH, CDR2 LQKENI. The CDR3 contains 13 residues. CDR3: CASSPGNRYGYTF. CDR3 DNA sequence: TGTGCCAGCTCACCCGGGAATCGGTATGGCTACACCTTC.

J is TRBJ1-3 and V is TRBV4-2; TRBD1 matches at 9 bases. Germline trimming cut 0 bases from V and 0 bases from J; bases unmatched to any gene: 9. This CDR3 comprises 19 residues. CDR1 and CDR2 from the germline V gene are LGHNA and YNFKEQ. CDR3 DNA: TGTGCCAGCAGCCAAGATTTGACAGGGGGGATTACCTCTGGAAACACCATATATTTT. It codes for CASSQDLTGGITSGNTIYF.